These T cell receptor beta chains were read from a single sample in a study of shared T cell receptors in the human thymus. TCRdb keeps only in-frame clones here, not all; method: immunoSEQ multiplex PCR. The sample contains hundreds of thousands of clones, approximately 89% of which appear only once. These records were also assigned to another study, of human thymus T cells.

Sample: thymocytes. The receptors here all came from a boy under three years old with a congenital heart defect. Both conserved end residues are part of each CDR3.

V gene,CDR3 protein
TRBV10-2,CASSESGGSYEQYF
TRBV10-3,CATRTGISNQPQHF
TRBV19,CASSTSGRKETQYF
TRBV28,CASSRLGSGRAGDTQYF
TRBV28,CASNSPRKGPTTSSYEQYF
TRBV27,CASSQGSEQYF
TRBV4-1,CASSQKRTGTDVNTGELFF
TRBV5-1,CASSGKDTTHGYTF
TRBV30,CAWRPTVNTEAFF
TRBV11-1,CASSLAATGGGYDPPLHF
TRBV7-2,CASSHLRGSTDTQYF
TRBV6-5,CATGGDVYEQYF
TRBV10-3,CATAIGQGAGQPQHF
TRBV29-1,CSAGGSTDTQYF
TRBV7-6,CASSFKQGKSPNYGYTF
TRBV6-5,CASSRSRSPNTEAFF